The T cell receptor beta chain under discussion was sequenced for a study of blood T cell repertoires in COVID-19. Background on the study: Samples taken during acute and convalescent COVID-19 were collected in the United States, Italy and Spain.

Everyone who took part was roughly 18 to 89 years old, and they came from about 25 US areas. Sequencing used immunoSEQ multiplex PCR; TCRdb keeps in-frame clones, though not all of them. The sample has 250,000 or so clones; about 85% are singletons. Germline CDR1 reads LNHDA; CDR2 reads SQIVND (reference sequence). V was clipped by 7 bases and J by 1 base, with 7 bases between them. CDR3 length: 12 residues. This chain links TRBV19 with TRBJ1-1, with D perhaps TRBD1 (6 bases). Sequenced: PBMCs or T cells enriched from blood (not recorded which). This TCR was recovered from a woman in her forties or fifties who had been exposed to COVID-19. CDR3 in amino acids: CASKTGNTEAFF. The CDR3 DNA sequence: TGTGCCAGTAAGACAGGGAACACTGAAGCTTTCTTT.